This entry features one TCR beta chain sequence. This clone was detected a few times. Its binding antigen is unknown. The sample holds no much larger clone one base away, and base qualities are not on file. The data belong to a study of OX40 agonist ivuxolimab in advanced cancers. Background on the whole study: Ivuxolimab, which targeted the costimulatory receptor OX40 (CD134), was an agonistic, fully human IgG2 monoclonal antibody. Intravenous ivuxolimab was administered to patients every 2 weeks at six dose levels: 0.01, 0.1, 0.3, 1.5, 3 and 10 mg/kg. Of the roughly 50 dose-escalation patients, hepatocellular carcinoma was present in approximately 20, melanoma in around 15, renal cell carcinoma in 9 and head and neck cancer in 9. In the dose-escalation cohort, around four fifths of patients were male, and the mean age was 60 years with a range of 23 to 79. Prior anti-PD-1, anti-PD-L1 or anti-CTLA-4 therapy was permitted, and checkpoint inhibitors had been received by around 39% of dose-escalation patients. Partial responses occurred in three dose-escalation patients: two with cutaneous melanoma and one with hepatocellular carcinoma. Peripheral TCRbeta sequencing aimed to test whether ivuxolimab altered TCR sequence diversity and caused clonal T-cell expansion. The paper describes the monotherapy dose-escalation part (N = 52 patients) of the phase I trial of ivuxolimab. The study at large found these results: After ivuxolimab, expanded clones were on average more numerous among CD8+ T cells than among CD4+ T cells. The antigen specificity of the clonally expanded peripheral T cells was not determined. In the 0.1-3.0 mg/kg groups, partial responders had among the lowest normalized peripheral clonal expansion, particularly in CD8+ T cells. Low levels of normalized T-cell clonal expansion were also seen in some patients who did not respond. At doses of 0.1 to 3.0 mg/kg, clonal expansion of both CD4+ and CD8+ blood T cells was observed from baseline to week 6.

The trial excluded patients who had a history of autoimmune disease or who were on systemic immunosuppression. In every dose cohort, peripheral blood was drawn for TCR sequencing at baseline, cycle 4 day 1, and cycle 7 day 1. The samples were drawn from a first-in-human, open-label, multicenter phase I dose-escalation trial of ivuxolimab. Adults with locally advanced or metastatic melanoma, renal cell carcinoma, hepatocellular carcinoma or head and neck squamous cell carcinoma were enrolled in the trial. Before TCR sequencing, CD4+ T cells and CD8+ T cells from peripheral blood were sorted into separate populations. For sequencing of the TCRbeta CDR3 region, genomic DNA was extracted from the sorted cells. The immunoSEQ Assay was used to sequence the TCRbeta CDR3 regions. TCRdb's version of the immuneACCESS table is confined to in-frame rearrangements and falls short of the full clone set. An unresolved V gene accounts for under half of the shortfall where checked; the remainder is of unknown origin. Present in this sample are about 10,000 clones, 63% of which were seen just once. Around 46% of the sample rests with the top ten.

The CDR3 covers 12 residues, taking in both the cysteine and the phenylalanine. Solely the CDR3 DNA is kept, with 36 bases framed from the first base. V loses 1 base, J loses 6 bases, and the germline ends lie 7 bases apart. CDR1 SGHAT and CDR2 FQNNGV were looked up in the germline V gene. This TCR came from an adult with an advanced solid tumor such as melanoma, head and neck, liver or kidney cancer. The input for sequencing was CD4+ or CD8+ T cells sorted from blood, taken in a trial of the OX40 agonist ivuxolimab. The chain uses TRBV11-2 and TRBJ2-7, with the D gene call left open. The nucleotide sequence is TGTGCCAGCAGCTTAGTGTTCCGCGAGCAGTACTTC. It encodes CASSLVFREQYF.